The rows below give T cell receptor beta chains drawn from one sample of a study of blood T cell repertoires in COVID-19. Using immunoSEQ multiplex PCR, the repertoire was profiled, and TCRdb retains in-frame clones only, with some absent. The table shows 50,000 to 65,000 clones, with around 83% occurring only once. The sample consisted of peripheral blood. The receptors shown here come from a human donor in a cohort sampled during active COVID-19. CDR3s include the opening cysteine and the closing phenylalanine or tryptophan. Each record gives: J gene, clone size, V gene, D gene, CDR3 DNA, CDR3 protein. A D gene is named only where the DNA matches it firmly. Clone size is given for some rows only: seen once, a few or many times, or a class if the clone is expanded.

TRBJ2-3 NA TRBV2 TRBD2 TGTGCCAGCAGTGAATCGAGCGGGAGGGCCAGAGATACGCAGTATTTT CASSESSGRARDTQYF
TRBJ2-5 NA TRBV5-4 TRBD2 TGTGCCAGCAGCTCCCACGGGGGGAGGGGAGAGACCCAGTACTTC CASSSHGGRGETQYF
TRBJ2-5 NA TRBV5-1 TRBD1 TGCGCCAGCAGCCCGGGACAGCCCCAAGAGACCCAGTACTTC CASSPGQPQETQYF
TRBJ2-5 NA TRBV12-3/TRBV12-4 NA TGTGCCAGCAGTAGCGTTCTAGGAGAGACCCAGTACTTC CASSSVLGETQYF
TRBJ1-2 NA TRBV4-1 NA TGCGCCAGCAGCCAAGTCGGGTTAACAGGCAACTATGGCTACACCTTC CASSQVGLTGNYGYTF
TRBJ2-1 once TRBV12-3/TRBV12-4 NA TGTGCCAGCAGCCGTACTAGTAATGAGCAGTTCTTC CASSRTSNEQFF
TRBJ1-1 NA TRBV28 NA TGTGCCAGCAGAAAAGGCGGGGGTGACACTGAAGCTTTCTTT CASRKGGGDTEAFF
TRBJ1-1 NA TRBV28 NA TGTGCCAGCGGGCGGGGGAACACTGAAGCTTTCTTT CASGRGNTEAFF
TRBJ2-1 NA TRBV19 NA TGTGCCAGTAGTGATCAAGGACAAGTCAATGAGCAGTTCTTC CASSDQGQVNEQFF
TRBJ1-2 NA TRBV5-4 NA TGTGCCAGCAGCTTGGATCGGGGGTGGGGTGGCTACACCTTC CASSLDRGWGGYTF
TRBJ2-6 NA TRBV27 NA TGTGCCACCAGGCCGGAGAGCTCTGGGGCCAACGTCCTGACTTTC CATRPESSGANVLTF
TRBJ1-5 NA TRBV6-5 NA TGTGCCAGCATTGGGACAAAAAATAATCAGCCCCAGCATTTT CASIGTKNNQPQHF
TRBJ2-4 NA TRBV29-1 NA TGCAGCGTTGAAGCCCATCAGGGGCCGGGGAACATTCAGTACTTC CSVEAHQGPGNIQYF
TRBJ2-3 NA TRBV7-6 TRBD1 TGTGCCAGCAGCGTAAGACAGGGGGGTGCAGATACGCAGTATTTT CASSVRQGGADTQYF
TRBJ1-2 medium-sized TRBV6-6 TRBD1 TGTGCCAGCAGTTACTCACAGGGGGTAAGGGGCTATGGCTACACCTTC CASSYSQGVRGYGYTF
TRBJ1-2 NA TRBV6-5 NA TGTGCCAGCAGTTACTCGAGAGAGCTAGGCTACACCTTC CASSYSRELGYTF
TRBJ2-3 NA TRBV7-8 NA TGTGCCAGCAGCTCGACCCACGGGGTTGTAACAGATACGCAGTATTTT CASSSTHGVVTDTQYF
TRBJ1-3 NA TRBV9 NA TGTGCCAGCAGCGGGCCCAGCAGGGGATATGGAAACACCATATATTTT CASSGPSRGYGNTIYF
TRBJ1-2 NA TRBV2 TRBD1 TGTGCCAGCAGTGACCCGACAGGGGCTGGAGGCTACACCTTC CASSDPTGAGGYTF
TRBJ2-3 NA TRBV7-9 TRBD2 TGTGCCAGCAGCTCTTCCGGACTAGCGGGAGACCCAGATACGCAGTATTTT CASSSSGLAGDPDTQYF
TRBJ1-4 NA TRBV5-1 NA TGCGCCAGCAGCTTGGCGGGAGCAACTAATGAAAAACTGTTTTTT CASSLAGATNEKLFF
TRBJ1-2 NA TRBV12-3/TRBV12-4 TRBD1 TGTGCCAGCAGTTTCCGGGACAGAAAGAACACCTTC CASSFRDRKNTF
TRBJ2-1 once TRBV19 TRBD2 TGTGCCAGTAGGGCGTCTGCGGGAGTTTACAATGAGCAGTTCTTC CASRASAGVYNEQFF
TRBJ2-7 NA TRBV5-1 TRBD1 TGCGCCAGCAGCTTGCTCCGGGACAGGGTCCCCTACGAGCAGTACTTC CASSLLRDRVPYEQYF